The 24 T cell receptor beta chains reported below all come from one sample, sequenced in a study of shared clonotypes between healthy human individuals. Measured with immunoSEQ multiplex PCR; TCRdb has only the in-frame clones, and not every one. Of hundreds of thousands of clones in the sample, 90% to 97% were seen once. Naive-designated CD8 cells lacked CD45RO, were positively enriched for CCR7, and omitted terminally differentiated effector memory CD45RA+ cells. The sequenced material came from naive CD8+ T cells sorted from blood. The receptors originated from a man between 25 and 39 years old in good health.

For this clone: The same CDR3 arises from other DNA sequences in this sample as well. This chain connects TRBV30 to TRBJ2-7; maybe TRBD1 (5 bases). The germline V gene has CDR1 GTSNPN and CDR2 SVGIG (reference sequence). The CDR3 covers 13 residues. V was clipped by 0 bases and J by 1 base, with 7 bases between them. The CDR3 reads CAWSVDSSYEQYF. The CDR3 DNA reads as TGTGCCTGGAGTGTAGACAGTTCCTACGAGCAGTACTTC.

This clone was recorded once. The CDR3 region has the DNA TGTGCCAGCAGTTTAAAGCTAGCGGGAGACGAGTACGAGCAGTACTTC. This translates into CASSLKLAGDEYEQYF. This chain connects TRBV28 to TRBJ2-7; 10 nucleotides line up with TRBD2. Germline CDR1 and CDR2: MDHEN and SYDVKM. The ends lost 2 bases at V and 4 bases at J; junction bases unmatched: 8. This CDR3 region has 16 residues.

This chain connects TRBV7-8 to TRBJ1-5; TRBD1 aligns across 8 bases. The CDR3 length is 17 residues. Germline values: CDR1 SGHVS, CDR2 FQNEAQ. V shed 2 bases and J 3 bases; nucleotides not matched to a gene: 9. Here the CDR3 DNA reads TGTGCCAGCAGCTTATTTAGTAGACAGGGGCTCAATCAGCCCCAGCATTTT. This encodes CASSLFSRQGLNQPQHF.

The chain recombines TRBV6-6 with TRBJ2-1; 8 bases map to TRBD2. CDR1 and CDR2 (germline): MNHNY, SVGAGI (reference sequence). CDR3 size: 15 residues. The J segment lost 4 bases and the V segment lost 5 bases, leaving 7 bases of the junction unmatched. CDR3 in DNA: TGTGCCAGCAGTCTAGCGGGTGGGCTTTACAATGAGCAGTTCTTC. This translates into CASSLAGGLYNEQFF.

The J gene is TRBJ2-2, the V gene TRBV13, with a possible D match to TRBD1 (6 bases). Trimming left V 0 bases short and J 1 base short, with 9 bases between. The CDR3 runs to 16 residues. Looked up from germline, CDR1 is PRHDT and CDR2 is FYEKMQ (reference sequence). The CDR3 region is CASSLGLTGNTGELFF. In nucleotides, the CDR3 is TGTGCCAGCAGCTTAGGGTTGACAGGGAACACCGGGGAGCTGTTTTTT.

The chain links TRBV27 to TRBJ2-3; 16 bases agree with TRBD2. CDR1 and CDR2 from the germline V gene are MNHEY and SMNVEV (reference sequence). V trimming: 5 bases; J trimming: 3 bases; junction bases outside the gene matches: 5. CDR3 length: 17 residues. CDR3 residues: CASSLGTSGRVTDTQYF. The CDR3 DNA reads TGTGCCAGCAGTCTCGGGACTAGCGGGAGGGTTACAGATACGCAGTATTTT.

This chain joins TRBV4-3 and TRBJ1-4; D not certain. Germline V gene data show CDR1 as LGHNA and CDR2 as YSLEER. The CDR3 consists of 17 residues. With 2 bases removed from V and 2 bases from J, the gap between germline ends came to 15 bases. The CDR3 DNA reads TGCGCCAGCAGCCAATTTCTGAGTGAAGGCACTAATGAAAAACTGTTTTTT. Residues: CASSQFLSEGTNEKLFF.

This chain links TRBV5-4 with TRBJ2-7; the match to TRBD1 covers 7 bases. CDR3 length: 16 amino acids. J lost 7 bases, V lost 2 bases, and 15 bases had no gene match. In germline, CDR1 is SGHNT, CDR2 YYREEE (reference sequence). The CDR3 is CASSFLPPDRQSEQYF. The CDR3 region has the DNA TGTGCCAGCAGCTTTCTTCCTCCGGACAGGCAGAGTGAGCAGTACTTC.

The rearrangement uses TRBV4-3 and TRBJ2-7; D gene unclear. The V end was cut by 4 bases, the J end by 3 bases, with 13 bases between. CDR1 and CDR2 (germline): LGHNA, YSLEER. The CDR3 covers 14 residues. CDR3 sequence: CASSPSSAFYEQYF. The DNA of the CDR3 is TGCGCCAGCAGCCCAAGTTCGGCTTTCTACGAGCAGTACTTC.

This clone was seen just once. The gene calls are TRBV6-1 and TRBJ2-2; 7 bases agree with TRBD1. The CDR3 totals 15 residues. The V gene's germline CDR1 is MNHNS and CDR2 SASEGT. Trimming took 1 base from V and 4 from J; bases not matched to a gene: 3. CDR3 sequence reads: CASSEEGAGTGELFF. The CDR3 nucleotides read TGTGCCAGCAGTGAAGAGGGGGCGGGCACCGGGGAGCTGTTTTTT.

The genes are TRBV10-2 and TRBJ2-7; TRBD2 agrees at 10 bases. V shed 3 bases, J shed 3 bases, and the junction held 2 bases outside the gene matches. The CDR3 is 14 residues long. Germline values: CDR1 WSHSY, CDR2 SAAADI. CDR3 nucleotides: TGCGCCAGCAGTGATTCTAGCGGGAGCTACGAGCAGTACTTC. This translates into CASSDSSGSYEQYF.

The chain couples TRBV29-1 to TRBJ2-7; no firm D call. V shed 1 base and J shed 3 bases, with 7 bases lying between them. Germline lookup yields CDR1 SQVTM and CDR2 ANQGSEA. This CDR3 comprises 12 residues. The CDR3 bases are TGCAGCGTTGAAGGGCACCGCTACGAGCAGTACTTC. Translation: CSVEGHRYEQYF.

The V gene is TRBV27, the J gene TRBJ1-1; D is uncertain. Trimming stripped 6 bases from V and 1 base from J, with 9 bases between. CDR1 is MNHEY and CDR2 is SMNVEV in the germline V gene (reference sequence). The CDR3 loop spans 13 amino acids. As DNA, the CDR3 is TGTGCCAGCAGCCGTACACGGAACACTGAAGCTTTCTTT. Translating it yields CASSRTRNTEAFF.

The rearrangement joins TRBV14 to TRBJ2-1, with D unresolved. V was shortened by 0 bases and J by 5 bases, with 8 bases between the two germline ends. The CDR3 length is 14 residues. Germline lookup yields CDR1 SGHDN and CDR2 FVKESK. As DNA, the CDR3 is TGTGCCAGCAGCCAAGATCTCGGCGACAATGAGCAGTTCTTC. Its protein is CASSQDLGDNEQFF.

In the case of this clone: The sample has other DNA sequences that encode this CDR3 too. This chain uses TRBV5-5 with TRBJ2-7, with TRBD1 as a possible D gene (7 bases). The CDR3 runs to 14 residues. The germline CDR1 and CDR2 sequences are SGHKS and YYEKEE (reference sequence). Trimming removed 2 bases at V and 3 bases at J, with 12 bases between. The CDR3 coding sequence is TGTGCCAGCAGCTTAGGGCAGGGGGGCTACGAGCAGTACTTC. This encodes CASSLGQGGYEQYF.

The gene calls are TRBV6-5 and TRBJ2-6; a possible D gene is TRBD1 (6 bases). V lost 8 bases, J lost 2 bases, and 13 bases lay in between. The germline V gene has CDR1 MNHEY and CDR2 SVGAGI. This CDR3 has 15 amino acids. This CDR3 reads CASGDTWAGANVLTF. CDR3 DNA: TGTGCCAGCGGGGACACGTGGGCTGGGGCCAACGTCCTGACTTTC.

This chain links TRBV6-6 with TRBJ2-2; 7 nucleotides line up with TRBD2. There are 14 residues in the CDR3. Per germline, CDR1 MNHNY and CDR2 SVGAGI (reference sequence). Unmatched junction bases numbered 1, after V lost 2 bases and J lost 4 bases. The CDR3 nucleotides read TGTGCCAGCAGTTACAGCGGGGTCACCGGGGAGCTGTTTTTT. It encodes CASSYSGVTGELFF.

Note on this clone: The junction and the germline gene differ at one end; a read error may be behind it. The gene calls are TRBV4-1 and TRBJ2-7; the D gene is possibly TRBD1 (6 bases). The CDR3 totals 15 residues. The V gene's germline CDR1 is MGHRA and CDR2 YSYEKL. The CDR3, as DNA: TGCGCCAGCAGCGAAGAGGGACAAATGTACTACGAGCAGTACTTC. Its translation: CASSEEGQMYYEQYF.

The chain recombines TRBV14 with TRBJ2-7; 9 bases align to TRBD1. The CDR3 extends over 15 amino acids. CDR1 and CDR2 (germline): SGHDN, FVKESK. V lost 4 bases and J lost 5; bases outside the gene matches: 9. The CDR3 region has the DNA TGTGCCAGCAGCCGATATCCGGGACAGGGCCACGAGCAGTACTTC. Translating gives CASSRYPGQGHEQYF.

The chain joins TRBV19 to TRBJ1-2; 9 nucleotides agree with TRBD1. The CDR3 has 15 amino acids. CDR1 is LNHDA and CDR2 is SQIVND in the germline V gene (reference sequence). The trim removed 10 bases at V and 1 base at J, leaving 10 bases unmatched. The CDR3 sequence is CATKRDRDFNYGYTF. CDR3 DNA: TGTGCCACCAAACGGGACAGGGATTTTAACTATGGCTACACCTTC.

This clone was found once. The rearrangement uses TRBV2 and TRBJ2-7; D is uncertain. The germline gives CDR1 SNHLY, CDR2 FYNNEI. Trimming pared 4 bases from V and 3 bases from J, leaving 10 bases between. The CDR3 is 13 amino acids. CDR3 nucleotide sequence: TGTGCCAGCAGTGTTGGGCGGATCTACGAGCAGTACTTC. It encodes CASSVGRIYEQYF.

This chain connects TRBV15 to TRBJ2-2, with D unclear. Germline V gene lookup returns CDR1 LNHNV and CDR2 YYDKDF (reference sequence). Trimming cost V 5 bases and J 4 bases, with 8 bases left between them. The CDR3 has 13 amino acids. The CDR3 nucleotides are TGTGCCACCAGCCGCTCCGGCACCGGGGAGCTGTTTTTT. It codes for CATSRSGTGELFF.

This chain connects TRBV11-2 to TRBJ2-7; 7 bases are shared with TRBD1. Germline lookup yields CDR1 SGHAT and CDR2 FQNNGV. The CDR3 consists of 19 residues. J gave up 1 base and V 5 bases, and 20 bases lay outside the gene matches. CDR3 sequence: CASSGPEMTGRGSSYEQYF. CDR3 DNA: TGTGCCAGCAGCGGCCCCGAGATGACAGGGAGAGGTAGTTCCTACGAGCAGTACTTC.

The chain joins TRBV5-6 to TRBJ2-1, with D hard to call. Germline lookup yields CDR1 SGHDT and CDR2 YYEEEE. This CDR3 is built from 16 residues. V lost 1 base and J 0 bases, leaving 11 bases between the germline ends. The CDR3 here is CASSLSPLSSYNEQFF. The CDR3 DNA sequence: TGTGCCAGCAGCTTGTCCCCCCTGAGCTCCTACAATGAGCAGTTCTTC. Drawing the rest from reference TRBV5-6 and TRBJ2-1, the complete variable domain is DAGVTQSPTHLIKTRGQQVTLRCSPKSGHDTVSWYQQALGQGPQFIFQYYEEEERQRGNFPDRFSGHQFPNYSSELNVNALLLGDSALYLCASSLSPLSSYNEQFFGPGTRLTVL.